This TCR beta chain emerged from a study of T cell repertoires in cytomegalovirus infection. Study-wide context: Recently identified HLA-C-restricted CMV epitopes and well-studied HLA-B-restricted CMV epitopes were used by the study. An indication of both CMV infection and matching HLA type came from public TCR beta signatures.

The CDR3 is made up of 15 amino acids. Germline assignment: CDR1 MNHNS and CDR2 SASEGT. Deletions cut 3 bases from V and 3 bases from J, with 15 bases between. Findings of the study overall: The response measured ex vivo was dominated by TCR beta clonotypes (HLA-C-restricted and CMV-specific). Based on cumulative public TCR beta family frequency, carriers of CMV plus the relevant HLA were identified.

This clonotype was observed a few times. As yet, its antigen is unknown. MiXCR, applied by TCRdb to the reads, yields one record per CDR3 protein. The sample lists approximately 910,000 distinct CDR3 sequences; roughly 31% were seen once. This rearrangement joins TRBV6-1 to TRBJ2-7; D might be TRBD1 or TRBD2, each matching 5 bases. The sample in question was cultured CD8+ T cells from PBMCs, obtained from culture after CMV antigen stimulation. The receptor was isolated from a human donor in good health (CMV status not recorded). Some clones in this sample may be carry-over from other donors' samples. DNA for the CDR3: TGTGCCAGCAGTGAGGGGGTAGGGTTGGGCTACGAGCAGTACTTC. Translation gives CASSEGVGLGYEQYF.